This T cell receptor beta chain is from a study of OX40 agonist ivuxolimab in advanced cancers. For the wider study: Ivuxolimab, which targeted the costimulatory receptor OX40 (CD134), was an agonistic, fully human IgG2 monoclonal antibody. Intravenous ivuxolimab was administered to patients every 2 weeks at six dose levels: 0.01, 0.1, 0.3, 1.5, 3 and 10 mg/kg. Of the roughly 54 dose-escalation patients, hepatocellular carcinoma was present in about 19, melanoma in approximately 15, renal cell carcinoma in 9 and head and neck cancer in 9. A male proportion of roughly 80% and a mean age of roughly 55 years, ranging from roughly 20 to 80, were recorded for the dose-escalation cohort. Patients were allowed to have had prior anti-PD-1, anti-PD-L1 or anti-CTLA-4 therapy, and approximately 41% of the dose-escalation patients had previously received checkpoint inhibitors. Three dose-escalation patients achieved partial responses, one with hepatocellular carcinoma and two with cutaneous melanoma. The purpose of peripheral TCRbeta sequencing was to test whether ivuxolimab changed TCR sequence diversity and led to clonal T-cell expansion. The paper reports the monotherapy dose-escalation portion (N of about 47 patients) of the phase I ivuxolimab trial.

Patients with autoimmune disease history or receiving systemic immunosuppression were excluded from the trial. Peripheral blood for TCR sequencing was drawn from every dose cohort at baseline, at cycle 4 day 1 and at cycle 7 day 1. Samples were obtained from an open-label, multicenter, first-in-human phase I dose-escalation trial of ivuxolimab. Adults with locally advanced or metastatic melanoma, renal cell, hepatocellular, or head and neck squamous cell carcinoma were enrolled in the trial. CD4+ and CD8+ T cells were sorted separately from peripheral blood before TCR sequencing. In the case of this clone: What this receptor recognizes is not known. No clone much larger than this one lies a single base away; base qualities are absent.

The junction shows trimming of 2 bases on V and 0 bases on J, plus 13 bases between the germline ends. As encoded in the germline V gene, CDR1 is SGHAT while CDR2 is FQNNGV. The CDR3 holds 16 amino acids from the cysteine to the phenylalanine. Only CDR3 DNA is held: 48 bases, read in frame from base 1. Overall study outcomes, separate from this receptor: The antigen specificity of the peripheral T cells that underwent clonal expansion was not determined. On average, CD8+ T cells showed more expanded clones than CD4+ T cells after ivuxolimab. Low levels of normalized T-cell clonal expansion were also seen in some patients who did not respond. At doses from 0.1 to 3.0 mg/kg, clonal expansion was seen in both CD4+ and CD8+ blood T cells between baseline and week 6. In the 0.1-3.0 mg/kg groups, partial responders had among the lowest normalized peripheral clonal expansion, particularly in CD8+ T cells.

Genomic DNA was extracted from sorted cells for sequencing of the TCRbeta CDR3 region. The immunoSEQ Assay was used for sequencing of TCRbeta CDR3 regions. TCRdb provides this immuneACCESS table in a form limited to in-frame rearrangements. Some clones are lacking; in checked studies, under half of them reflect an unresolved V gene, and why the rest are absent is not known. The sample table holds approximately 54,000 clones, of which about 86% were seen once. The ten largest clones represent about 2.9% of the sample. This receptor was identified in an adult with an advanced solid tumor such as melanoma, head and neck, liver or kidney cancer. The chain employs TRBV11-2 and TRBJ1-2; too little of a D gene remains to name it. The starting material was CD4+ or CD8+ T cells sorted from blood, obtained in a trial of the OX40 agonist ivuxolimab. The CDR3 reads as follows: CASSLHPTETNYGYTF. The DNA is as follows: TGTGCCAGCAGCTTACATCCAACAGAAACTAACTATGGCTACACCTTC.